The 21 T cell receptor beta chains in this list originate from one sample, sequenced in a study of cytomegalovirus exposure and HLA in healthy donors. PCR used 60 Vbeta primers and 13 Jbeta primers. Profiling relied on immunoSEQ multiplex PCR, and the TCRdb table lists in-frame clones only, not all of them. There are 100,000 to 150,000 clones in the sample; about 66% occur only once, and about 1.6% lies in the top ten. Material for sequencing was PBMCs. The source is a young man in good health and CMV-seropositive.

CDR3 residues: CSVRRQVTDTQYF. In nucleotides, the CDR3 is TGCAGCGTTCGAAGACAGGTCACAGATACGCAGTATTTT. This chain links TRBV29-1 with TRBJ2-3; maybe TRBD1 (6 bases). The V and J ends lost 5 bases and 2 bases respectively, with 11 bases between them. The germline V gene encodes CDR1 SQVTM and CDR2 ANQGSEA. The CDR3 extends over 13 amino acids.

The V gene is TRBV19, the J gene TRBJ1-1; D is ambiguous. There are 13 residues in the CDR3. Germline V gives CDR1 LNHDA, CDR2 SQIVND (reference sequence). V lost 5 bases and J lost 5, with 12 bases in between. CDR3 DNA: TGTGCCAGTAGTCCCATTGGCATGACTGAAGCTTTCTTT. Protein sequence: CASSPIGMTEAFF.

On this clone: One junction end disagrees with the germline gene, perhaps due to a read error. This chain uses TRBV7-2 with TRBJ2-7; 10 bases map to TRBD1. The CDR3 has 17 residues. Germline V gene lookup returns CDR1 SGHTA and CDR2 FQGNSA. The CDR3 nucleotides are TGTGCCAGCAGCCTCCGGGACAGGGGTCTTCCCTTCCACGAGCATTACTTC. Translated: CASSLRDRGLPFHEHYF.

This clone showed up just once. DNA for the CDR3: TGTGCCAGCAGCTTAGGGGGACAGAATTCCGCTAAGCAGTACTTC. Translation gives CASSLGGQNSAKQYF. J is TRBJ2-7 and V is TRBV11-2, with 7 bases matching TRBD1. The CDR3 totals 15 residues. V dropped 1 base and J dropped 8; count of bases not matched to a gene: 11. Germline-derived CDR1 and CDR2 are SGHAT and FQNNGV.

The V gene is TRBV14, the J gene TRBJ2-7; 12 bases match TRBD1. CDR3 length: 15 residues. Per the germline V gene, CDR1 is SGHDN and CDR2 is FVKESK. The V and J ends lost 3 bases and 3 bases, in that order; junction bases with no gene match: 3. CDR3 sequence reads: CASSQGQGAIYEQYF. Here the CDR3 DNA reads TGTGCCAGCAGCCAGGGACAGGGGGCCATCTACGAGCAGTACTTC. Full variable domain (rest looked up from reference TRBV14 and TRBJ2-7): EAGVTQFPSHSVIEKGQTVTLRCDPISGHDNLYWYRRVMGKEIKFLLHFVKESKQDESGMPNNRFLAERTGGTYSTLKVQPAELEDSGVYFCASSQGQGAIYEQYFGPGTRLTVT.

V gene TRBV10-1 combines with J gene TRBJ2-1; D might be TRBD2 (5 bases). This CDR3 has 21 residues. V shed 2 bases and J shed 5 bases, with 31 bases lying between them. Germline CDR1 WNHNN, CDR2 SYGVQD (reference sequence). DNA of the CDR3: TGCGCCAGCAGTGAGCGTTTCGGATTCCCTCGAGGGCCTTACGTCGACAATGAGCAGTTCTTC. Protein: CASSERFGFPRGPYVDNEQFF.

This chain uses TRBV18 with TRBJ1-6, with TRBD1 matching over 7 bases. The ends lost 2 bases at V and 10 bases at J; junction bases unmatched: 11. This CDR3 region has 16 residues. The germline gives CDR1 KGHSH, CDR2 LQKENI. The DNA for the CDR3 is TGTGCCAGCTCACCAAGCCCGACAGGGCCGGGGTCACCCCTCCACTTT. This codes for CASSPSPTGPGSPLHF.

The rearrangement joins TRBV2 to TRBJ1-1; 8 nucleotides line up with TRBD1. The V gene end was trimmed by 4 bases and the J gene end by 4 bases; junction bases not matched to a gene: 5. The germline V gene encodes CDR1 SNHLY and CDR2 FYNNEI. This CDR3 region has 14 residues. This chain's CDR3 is CASSGGDRGTEAFF. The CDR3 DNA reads TGTGCCAGCAGTGGGGGAGACAGGGGCACTGAAGCTTTCTTT.

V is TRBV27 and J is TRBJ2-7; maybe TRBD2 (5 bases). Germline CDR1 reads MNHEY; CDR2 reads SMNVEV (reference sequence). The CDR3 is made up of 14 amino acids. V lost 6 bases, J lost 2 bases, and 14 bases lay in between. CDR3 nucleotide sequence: TGTGCCAGCAGCGAATTCAGCGGAACCTACGAGCAGTACTTC. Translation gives CASSEFSGTYEQYF.

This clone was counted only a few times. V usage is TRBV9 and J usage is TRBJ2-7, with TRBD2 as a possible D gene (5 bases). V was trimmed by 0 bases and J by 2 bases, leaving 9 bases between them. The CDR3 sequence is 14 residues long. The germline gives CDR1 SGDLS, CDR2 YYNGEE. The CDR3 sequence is CASSVVGETYEQYF. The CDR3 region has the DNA TGTGCCAGCAGCGTAGTCGGGGAGACCTACGAGCAGTACTTC.

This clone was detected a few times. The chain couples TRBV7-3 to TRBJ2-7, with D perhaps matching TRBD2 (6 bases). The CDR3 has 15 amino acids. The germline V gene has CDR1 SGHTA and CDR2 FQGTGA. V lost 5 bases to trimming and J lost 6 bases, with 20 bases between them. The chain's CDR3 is CASSHTLAQVGEQYF. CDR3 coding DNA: TGTGCCAGCAGCCATACGCTAGCGCAAGTGGGCGAGCAGTACTTC.

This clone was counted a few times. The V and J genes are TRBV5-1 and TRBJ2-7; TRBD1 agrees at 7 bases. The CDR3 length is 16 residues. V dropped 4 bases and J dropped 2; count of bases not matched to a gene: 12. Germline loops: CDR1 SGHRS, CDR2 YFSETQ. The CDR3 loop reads CASSDKGQPAPYEQYF. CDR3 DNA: TGCGCCAGCAGCGACAAGGGACAGCCCGCACCCTACGAGCAGTACTTC.

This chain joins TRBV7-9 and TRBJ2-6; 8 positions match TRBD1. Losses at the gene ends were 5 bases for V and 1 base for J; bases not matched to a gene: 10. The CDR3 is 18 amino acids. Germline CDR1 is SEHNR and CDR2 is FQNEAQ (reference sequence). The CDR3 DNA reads TGTGCCAGCAGCCAAAAACCACAGGGGGAATCTGGGGCCAACGTCCTGACTTTC. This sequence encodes CASSQKPQGESGANVLTF.

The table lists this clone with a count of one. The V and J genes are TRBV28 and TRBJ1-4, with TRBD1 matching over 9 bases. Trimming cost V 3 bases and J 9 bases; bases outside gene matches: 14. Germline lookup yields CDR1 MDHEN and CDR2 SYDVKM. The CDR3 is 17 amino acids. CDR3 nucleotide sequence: TGTGCCAGCAGTTTCGAACCACCGGGACAGGGCGTTCAAAAACTGTTTTTT. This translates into CASSFEPPGQGVQKLFF.

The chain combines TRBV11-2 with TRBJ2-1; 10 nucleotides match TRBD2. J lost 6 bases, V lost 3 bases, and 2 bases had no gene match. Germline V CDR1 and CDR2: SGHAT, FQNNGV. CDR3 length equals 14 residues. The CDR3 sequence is CASSLVAGGNEQFF. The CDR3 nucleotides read TGTGCCAGCAGCTTGGTAGCGGGAGGCAATGAGCAGTTCTTC.

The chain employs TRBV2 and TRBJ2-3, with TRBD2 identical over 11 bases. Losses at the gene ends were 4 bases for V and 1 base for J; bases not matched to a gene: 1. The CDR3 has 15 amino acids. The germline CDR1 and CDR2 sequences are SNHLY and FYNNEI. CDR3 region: CASSAGLAGTDTQYF. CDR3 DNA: TGTGCCAGCAGTGCGGGACTAGCGGGCACAGATACGCAGTATTTT.

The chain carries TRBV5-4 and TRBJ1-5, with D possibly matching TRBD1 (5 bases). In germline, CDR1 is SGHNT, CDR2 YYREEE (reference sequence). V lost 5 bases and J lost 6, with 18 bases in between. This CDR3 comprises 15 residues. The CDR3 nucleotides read TGTGCCAGCAGTCTTGGGGCGACCCCGGGTCAGCCCCAGCATTTT. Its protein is CASSLGATPGQPQHF.

In DNA form, the CDR3 reads TGTGCCAGCAGCTTCCAGGGTGCTGGGGAGACCCAGTACTTC. This codes for CASSFQGAGETQYF. The chain joins TRBV5-4 to TRBJ2-5; TRBD1 is a possible D gene (5 bases). The CDR3 sequence is 14 residues long. Germline CDR1 and CDR2: SGHNT and YYREEE (reference sequence). Trimming shortened V by 2 bases and J by 5 bases, and 13 bases separated the two germline ends.

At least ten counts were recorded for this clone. CDR3 DNA sequence: TGTGCCAGCAGTGCCGGACAGGGGAGTTATACCGTCCTGACTTTC. Translating it yields CASSAGQGSYTVLTF. The chain has TRBV6-1 and TRBJ2-6; TRBD1 aligns across 9 bases. Germline V CDR1 and CDR2: MNHNS, SASEGT. The V segment lost 4 bases and the J segment 12 bases; nucleotides outside the gene matches: 10. The CDR3 spans 15 residues.

The CDR3 loop reads CASSMERSYTEAFF. The CDR3 coding sequence is TGTGCCAGTAGTATGGAACGGAGTTACACTGAAGCTTTCTTT. The chain uses TRBV19 and TRBJ1-1; D ambiguous. The V gene lost 3 bases and the J gene lost 3 bases, with 11 bases spanning the gap. Germline assignment: CDR1 LNHDA and CDR2 SQIVND (reference sequence). This CDR3 is 14 amino acids long. The full variable domain, in which reference TRBV19 and TRBJ1-1 provide the parts outside the CDR3, is DGGITQSPKYLFRKEGQNVTLSCEQNLNHDAMYWYRQDPGQGLRLIYYSQIVNDFQKGDIAEGYSVSREKKESFPLTVTSAQKNPTAFYLCASSMERSYTEAFFGQGTRLTVV.

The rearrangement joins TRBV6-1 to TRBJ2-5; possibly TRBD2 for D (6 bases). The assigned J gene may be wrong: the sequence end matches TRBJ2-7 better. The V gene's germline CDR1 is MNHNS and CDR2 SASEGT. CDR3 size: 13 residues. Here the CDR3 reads CASSDGGPYEQYF. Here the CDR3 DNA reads TGTGCCAGCAGTGACGGGGGACCCTACGAGCAGTACTTC.